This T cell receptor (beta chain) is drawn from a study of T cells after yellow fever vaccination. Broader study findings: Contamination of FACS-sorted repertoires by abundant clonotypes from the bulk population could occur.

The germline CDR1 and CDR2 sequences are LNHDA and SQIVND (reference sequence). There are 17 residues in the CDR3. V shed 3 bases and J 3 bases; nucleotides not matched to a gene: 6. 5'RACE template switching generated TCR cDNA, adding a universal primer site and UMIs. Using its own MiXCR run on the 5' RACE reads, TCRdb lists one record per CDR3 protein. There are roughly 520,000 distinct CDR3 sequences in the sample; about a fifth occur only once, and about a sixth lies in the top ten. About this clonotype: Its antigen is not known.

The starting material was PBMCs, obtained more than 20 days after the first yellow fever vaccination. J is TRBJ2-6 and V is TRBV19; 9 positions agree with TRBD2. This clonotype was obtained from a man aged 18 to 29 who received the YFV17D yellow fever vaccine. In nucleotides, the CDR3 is TGTGCCAGTAGTATCGGTCTAGCGGGGTATGGGGCCAACGTCCTGACTTTC. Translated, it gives CASSIGLAGYGANVLTF.